The rows below give T cell receptor beta chains drawn from one sample of a study of early T cells in non-severe SARS-CoV-2 infection. TCRdb reprocessed the 5' RACE reads with MiXCR, giving one entry per CDR3 protein. The table includes approximately 42,000 distinct CDR3 sequences, around 7% detected once. Sequenced: whole blood. These receptors all stem from an adult who was a healthcare worker with PCR-confirmed SARS-CoV-2 infection or an uninfected control (not recorded which). The CDR3 runs from the conserved cysteine through the conserved F or W. Fields, in order: J gene, V gene, D gene, clone size, CDR3 protein. The D gene is left open where the match is weak. Only some rows state a clone size, as once, few, many or a class for expanded clones.

>TRBJ1-1|TRBV20-1|-|many
CSAGKGTLNTEAFF
>TRBJ2-1|TRBV5-1|-|many
CASSGSRSYNEQFF
>TRBJ2-3|TRBV11-2|-|many
CASSPRGVSDTQYF
>TRBJ1-6|TRBV6-5|-|few
CASSYSYNSPLHF
>TRBJ1-3|TRBV7-9|-|few
CASNPLPTGPGNTIYF
>TRBJ2-1|TRBV4-3|TRBD2|few
CASSQDAGGSYNEQFF
>TRBJ1-2|TRBV9|-|many
CASSATPLLSGYTF
>TRBJ2-7|TRBV5-8|-|few
CASSRRGPYEQYF
>TRBJ1-2|TRBV18|TRBD1|-
CASSQGLDRNYGYTF
>TRBJ2-7|TRBV20-1|TRBD1|many
CSARATGTGDYGQYF
>TRBJ2-4|TRBV29-1|-|many
CSVRDGGGKNIQYF
>TRBJ1-6|TRBV6-2/TRBV6-3|-|many
CASSSRPGSPLHF
>TRBJ1-5|TRBV20-1|-|few
CSARDHPNQPQHF
>TRBJ2-1|TRBV3-1|-|few
CASSQDRQASSYNEQFF
>TRBJ2-2|TRBV5-1|-|many
CASSLSGYTGELFF
>TRBJ2-7|TRBV5-4|TRBD1|few
CASSLMGQGTEQYF
>TRBJ1-1|TRBV5-1|-|many
CASSLEAPTSAEAFF
>TRBJ2-7|TRBV13|-|-
CASSHSSSYEQYF
>TRBJ1-5|TRBV4-3|-|few
CASSQDRGLNQPQHF
>TRBJ1-4|TRBV5-1|TRBD1|few
CASSRGTGYEKLFF
>TRBJ1-4|TRBV3-1|-|many
CASSQGEKLFF
>TRBJ1-2|TRBV11-2|-|many
CASSLDPGGGGYTF
>TRBJ2-1|TRBV5-4|-|many
CASSGDREPYNEQFF
>TRBJ2-4|TRBV11-1|TRBD1|-
CASSPAGQGINIQYF
>TRBJ1-2|TRBV10-3|-|many
CAISERGTDYGYTF
>TRBJ2-3|TRBV6-1|TRBD1|-
CASSWYRGSTSTDTQYF
>TRBJ1-2|TRBV7-9|-|-
CASSGNGGRRVYGYTF
>TRBJ2-7|TRBV5-4|TRBD2|-
CASSQLAGGPLWEQYF
>TRBJ2-5|TRBV7-7|-|-
CASGVGETQYF
>TRBJ2-7|TRBV2|-|many
CASSRGAPYEQYF
>TRBJ2-1|TRBV11-3|TRBD1|many
CASSPGQGAWDYGSEQFF
>TRBJ1-4|TRBV5-5|TRBD1|-
CASRPGQTNEKLFF
>TRBJ2-5|TRBV11-2|TRBD2|-
CASRPSGTSGEETQYF
>TRBJ1-3|TRBV6-6|-|-
CASVFSGNTIYF
>TRBJ2-3|TRBV2|TRBD2|many
CASSEAQRGRDTQYF
>TRBJ1-5|TRBV3-1|-|-
CASSQGRVYSNQPQHF
>TRBJ2-1|TRBV11-2|-|few
CASSSLGGEQFF
>TRBJ2-7|TRBV10-1|TRBD1|-
CASSEGSGGMNEQYF
>TRBJ2-1|TRBV11-2|TRBD1|many
CASSPLRGQGYNEQFF
>TRBJ2-2|TRBV6-5|-|many
CASTTIGSLDTGELFF
>TRBJ1-5|TRBV10-3|-|few
CAISSGGQPQHF
>TRBJ2-1|TRBV6-1|-|-
CAIKRFLEQFF
>TRBJ1-6|TRBV3-1|-|-
CASSQDIPLSPLHF
>TRBJ2-4|TRBV7-9|-|many
CASSLDAGRKNIQYF
>TRBJ1-4|TRBV3-1|-|few
CASSPIREGEKLFF
>TRBJ2-5|TRBV12-3/TRBV12-4|TRBD2|-
CASSFSGGGQETQYF
>TRBJ1-4|TRBV2|-|-
CASRAGTTNEKLFF
>TRBJ2-7|TRBV13|TRBD2|many
CASSLLAGSSYEQYF
>TRBJ2-4|TRBV11-2|-|many
CASSLSGGDTKNIQYF
>TRBJ1-5|TRBV7-9|-|few
CASSLGRTSNQPQHF
>TRBJ1-1|TRBV6-2/TRBV6-3|-|few
CASKTPGDTEAFF
>TRBJ2-1|TRBV27|TRBD2|many
CASSTSTSGGYNEQFF
>TRBJ2-7|TRBV15|-|many
CATSRTRVTYEQYF
>TRBJ1-1|TRBV6-2/TRBV6-3|-|many
CASREPQNTEAFF
>TRBJ1-5|TRBV20-1|-|-
CSARGPLSNQPQHF